The 6 T cell receptor beta chains below come from one sample, sequenced in a study. TCRdb recomputed calls from the RT-PCR reads with MiXCR, one row per CDR3 protein. This sample carries hundreds of thousands of distinct CDR3 sequences, 14% of them seen once, and the ten largest clones take 3.6%. Sequenced sample: memory CD4+ T cells from blood. The receptors come from a female donor in good health, serving as a healthy control.

This clonotype was detected only a few times. This rearrangement joins TRBV20-1 to TRBJ1-2; a weak D match, TRBD1 (5 bases). Germline V gene lookup returns CDR1 DFQATT and CDR2 SNEGSKA (reference sequence). The V and J ends lost 2 bases and 8 bases respectively, with 24 bases between them. The CDR3 has 16 amino acids. The CDR3, as DNA: TGCAGTGCTAGAAAATACCCGTTGGCGGGACTCGGGGGCTACACCTTC. Translation: CSARKYPLAGLGGYTF.

This clonotype appeared a few times. DNA of the CDR3: TGTGCCAGCAGTCGGGACTTCCGAAATTCACCCCTCCACTTT. Translation: CASSRDFRNSPLHF. The chain couples TRBV2 to TRBJ1-6; perhaps TRBD1 as D (5 bases). There are 14 residues in the CDR3. With 5 bases removed from V and 7 bases from J, the gap between germline ends came to 12 bases. The germline gives CDR1 SNHLY, CDR2 FYNNEI.

V and J are TRBV20-1 and TRBJ2-7; no reliable D call. The CDR3 length is 12 residues. CDR1 and CDR2 (germline): DFQATT, SNEGSKA (reference sequence). V was cut by 3 bases and J by 0 bases, with 6 bases left in between. This chain's CDR3 is CSARVSSYEQYF. The CDR3 coding sequence is TGCAGTGCTAGGGTTAGCTCCTACGAGCAGTACTTC.

This clonotype was counted once. The chain carries TRBV28 and TRBJ2-7; D is perhaps TRBD2 (5 bases). V was pared by 4 bases and J by 6 bases, with 22 bases between. CDR1 and CDR2 from the germline V gene are MDHEN and SYDVKM. This CDR3 is built from 16 residues. The DNA of the CDR3 is TGTGCCAGCAGTTCGCCCCATGCGGGTAACCCTCGCGAGCAGTACTTC. This gives the protein CASSSPHAGNPREQYF.

The genes are TRBV7-7 and TRBJ1-5, with D hard to call. The CDR3 has 15 residues. The germline gives CDR1 SSHAT, CDR2 FNYEAQ (reference sequence). V was trimmed by 1 base and J by 1 base, leaving 8 bases between them. The CDR3 loop is CASSLETPSNQPQHF. CDR3 nucleotide sequence: TGTGCCAGCAGCTTAGAAACACCGAGCAATCAGCCCCAGCATTTT.

This clonotype was observed once. The chain is built from TRBV3-1 and TRBJ1-1; no clear D. Germline V gene lookup returns CDR1 LGHDT and CDR2 YNNKEL (reference sequence). The CDR3 has 15 residues. V shed 4 bases and J shed 7 bases, with 19 bases lying between them. The CDR3, as DNA: TGTGCCAGCAGCCCCACCTTGGGAGGAGAGGGTGAAGCTTTCTTT. Its protein product is CASSPTLGGEGEAFF.